This T cell receptor (beta chain) originates from a study of cytomegalovirus exposure and HLA in healthy donors. Findings and caveats of the study: The later analysis indicated that the majority of CMV-associated TCR beta chains appeared HLA-restricted.

PCR primers comprised 60 Vbeta and 13 Jbeta primers. The repertoire was sequenced with immunoSEQ multiplex PCR; TCRdb's copy has only in-frame clones and lacks some. The table lists about 200,000 clones, around 86% of them singletons. Notes on this clone: Its target is unknown.

The ends were cut back, 4 bases at V and 4 bases at J, with 13 bases in the middle. Germline CDR1 and CDR2: SGHTA and FQGNSA. This CDR3 has 14 residues. This receptor was identified in a man younger than 40 in good health and CMV-seronegative. The rearrangement uses TRBV7-2 and TRBJ2-5, with a tentative D call TRBD2 (5 bases). Sequencing was carried out using PBMCs. CDR3 amino acids: CASSWPDWRETQYF. The CDR3 coding sequence is TGTGCCAGCAGCTGGCCGGACTGGCGAGAGACCCAGTACTTC.